This TCR beta chain was found in a study of cytomegalovirus exposure and HLA in healthy donors. Whole-study findings and limits: Highly shared variants forming one cluster were likely a sequencing artifact. An analysis that was carried out later associated some 17,000 TCR beta sequences with HLA alleles at 0.05 false discovery rate.

The CDR3 has 15 residues. Germline CDR1 reads MNHEY; CDR2 reads SVGAGI. J gave up 1 base and V 0 bases, and 2 bases lay outside the gene matches. Points on this clone: Its antigen is currently unknown.

PCR was performed using 60 Vbeta and 13 Jbeta primers. The assay was immunoSEQ multiplex PCR, and TCRdb's table has in-frame clones only and misses some. The sample lists about 94,000 clones, approximately 79% seen once, with about 3.8% in the top ten. The receptor was derived from a woman in her thirties or forties in good health and CMV-seronegative. The rearrangement links TRBV6-5 to TRBJ2-7, with 8 positions matching TRBD1. The sample consisted of PBMCs. In DNA form, the CDR3 reads TGTGCCAGCAGTTACTCAACAGGGGGATCCTACGAGCAGTACTTC. It yields the protein CASSYSTGGSYEQYF.